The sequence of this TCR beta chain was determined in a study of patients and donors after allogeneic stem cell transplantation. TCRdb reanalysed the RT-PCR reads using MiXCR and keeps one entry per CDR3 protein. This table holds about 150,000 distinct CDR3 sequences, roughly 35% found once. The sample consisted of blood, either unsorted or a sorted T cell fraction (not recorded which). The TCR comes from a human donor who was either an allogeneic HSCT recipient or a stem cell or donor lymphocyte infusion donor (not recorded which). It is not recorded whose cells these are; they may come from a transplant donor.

As DNA, the CDR3 is TGTGCCAGCAGCTTAGAGGGGGCTGGGACTGAAGCTTTCTTT. Residues: CASSLEGAGTEAFF. The chain employs TRBV7-9 and TRBJ1-1, with 7 bases fitting TRBD1. CDR3 size: 14 residues. The V and J ends lost 1 base and 5 bases, in that order; junction bases with no gene match: 4. Germline V gene sequence: CDR1 SEHNR, CDR2 FQNEAQ (reference sequence). Variable domain in full (rest from reference TRBV7-9 and TRBJ1-1): DTGVSQNPRHKITKRGQNVTFRCDPISEHNRLYWYRQTLGQGPEFLTYFQNEAQLEKSRLLSDRFSAERPKGSFSTLEIQRTEQGDSAMYLCASSLEGAGTEAFFGQGTRLTVV.